This is a list of T cell receptor beta chains from one sample in a study of T cell repertoires in cytomegalovirus infection. MiXCR, applied by TCRdb to the reads, yields one record per CDR3 protein. The sample carries 57,000 or so distinct CDR3 sequences, roughly a third recorded once. What these receptors recognize is not known. The sample taken for sequencing was PBMCs, sequenced either directly or after in vitro stimulation (not recorded which). These receptors were collected from a human donor in good health (CMV status not recorded). Some clones in this sample may be carry-over from other donors' samples. CDR3s include the opening cysteine and the closing phenylalanine or tryptophan. A D gene is named only where the DNA matches it firmly. The size field is filled for only some rows; it gives once, few, many or a size class.

TRBJ1-1,few,15,TRBV4-1,-,CASSQFGPLNTEAFF,TGCGCCAGCAGCCAATTCGGCCCGCTGAACACTGAAGCTTTCTTT
TRBJ1-4,once,14,TRBV12-3/TRBV12-4,-,CASTLGGLNEKLFF,TGTGCCAGCACCCTCGGGGGTCTTAATGAAAAACTGTTTTTT
TRBJ1-1,-,19,TRBV7-6,-,CASSLDPMLRVPLNTEAFF,TGTGCCAGCAGCTTGGACCCGATGTTGAGGGTACCCTTGAACACTGAAGCTTTCTTT
TRBJ2-3,few,15,TRBV7-2,-,CASSSQGGGTDTQYF,TGTGCCAGCAGCTCCCAGGGCGGGGGCACAGATACGCAGTATTTT
TRBJ1-2,-,13,TRBV7-9,-,CASSLGTTGGYTF,TGTGCCAGCAGCTTAGGGACTACAGGTGGCTACACCTTC
TRBJ2-7,few,19,TRBV25-1,-,CASSPWENRHQRGGYEQYF,TGTGCCAGCTCCCCTTGGGAGAATAGACATCAGCGAGGTGGGTACGAGCAGTACTTC
TRBJ2-7,-,13,TRBV7-2,-,CASSLNGPYEQYF,TGTGCCAGCAGCTTAAATGGCCCCTACGAGCAGTACTTC
TRBJ2-3,many,13,TRBV7-6,-,CASSLALSPPSHF,TGTGCCAGCAGCTTAGCGTTGAGCCCCCCGTCGCATTTT
TRBJ2-3,-,12,TRBV11-2,-,CASSVTADTQYF,TGTGCCAGCAGCGTGACCGCAGATACGCAGTATTTT
TRBJ1-2,many,12,TRBV24-1,-,CATSDLRRVGTF,TGTGCCACCAGTGATTTAAGGAGGGTAGGGACCTTC
TRBJ1-2,few,18,TRBV19,TRBD1,CASSPNLGQGAFGGGYTF,TGTGCCAGTAGCCCGAACTTGGGACAGGGGGCGTTTGGCGGCGGCTACACCTTC
TRBJ1-2,few,15,TRBV10-3,-,CAISDDRGFTDGYTF,TGTGCCATCAGTGACGACCGGGGTTTTACGGATGGCTACACCTTC
TRBJ2-1,-,14,TRBV7-2,-,CASSLRRASDEQFF,TGTGCCAGCAGCTTAAGGAGGGCAAGCGATGAGCAGTTCTTC
TRBJ2-1,-,16,TRBV4-3,-,CASSPLGLSSYNEQFF,TGCGCCAGCAGCCCACTGGGCCTTAGCTCCTACAATGAGCAGTTCTTC
TRBJ2-7,-,13,TRBV18,-,CASSYLWGDEQYF,TGTGCCAGCTCGTATTTGTGGGGGGACGAGCAGTACTTC
TRBJ2-2,-,15,TRBV12-3/TRBV12-4,-,CASSPASPNTGELFF,TGTGCCAGCAGTCCCGCGAGCCCGAACACCGGGGAGCTGTTTTTT
TRBJ1-5,-,14,TRBV10-3,-,CAISAGYSNQPQHF,TGTGCCATCAGTGCGGGCTATAGCAATCAGCCCCAGCATTTT
TRBJ1-4,many,16,TRBV11-2,TRBD1,CASSSTGLGENEKLFF,TGTGCCAGCAGCTCGACAGGGCTGGGAGAAAATGAAAAACTGTTTTTT
TRBJ2-1,few,15,TRBV27,TRBD2,CATSRLAQTYNEQFF,TGTGCCACCTCTCGACTAGCCCAGACCTACAATGAGCAGTTCTTC
TRBJ1-5,-,15,TRBV18,TRBD1,CASSRRDRGPQPQHF,TGTGCCAGCTCACGTCGGGACAGGGGGCCTCAGCCCCAGCATTTT
TRBJ2-3,-,15,TRBV20-1,TRBD2,CSASIPGLGMDTQYF,TGCAGTGCTTCTATACCGGGACTAGGCATGGATACGCAGTATTTT
TRBJ2-3,-,14,TRBV11-2,TRBD1,CASSSQGRTDTQYF,TGTGCCAGCAGCTCACAGGGGCGCACAGATACGCAGTATTTT
TRBJ2-3,few,13,TRBV18,-,CASSPLVADTQYF,TGTGCCAGCTCACCTTTGGTAGCAGATACGCAGTATTTT
TRBJ2-7,few,16,TRBV7-9,TRBD1,CASSLLETGGLYEQYF,TGTGCCAGCAGCTTATTGGAGACAGGGGGCCTCTACGAGCAGTACTTC
TRBJ1-2,few,14,TRBV20-1,-,CSAPPRWGNYGYTF,TGCAGTGCTCCCCCCAGGTGGGGCAACTATGGCTACACCTTC
TRBJ1-2,few,13,TRBV7-6,-,CASSLGPQEGYTF,TGTGCCAGCAGCTTGGGGCCACAGGAGGGCTACACCTTC
TRBJ1-3,few,10,TRBV29-1,-,CSAQEDTIYF,TGCAGCGCACAGGAAGACACCATATATTTT
TRBJ2-5,-,14,TRBV2,TRBD2,CASSLAGGRETQYF,TGTGCCAGCAGTCTAGCGGGAGGACGGGAGACCCAGTACTTC
TRBJ1-6,many,15,TRBV6-1,-,CASSRNRAYNSPLHF,TGTGCCAGCAGTCGCAACAGGGCCTATAATTCACCCCTCCACTTT
TRBJ2-1,-,14,TRBV11-2,TRBD2,CASRLAIDYNEQFF,TGTGCCAGCAGACTAGCGATCGATTATAATGAGCAGTTCTTC
TRBJ1-1,-,13,TRBV9,-,CASSVARNTEAFF,TGTGCCAGCAGCGTAGCCAGGAACACTGAAGCTTTCTTT
TRBJ2-5,few,15,TRBV12-3/TRBV12-4,-,CASSQLQGRGETQYF,TGTGCCAGCAGCCAACTACAGGGGCGGGGGGAGACCCAGTACTTC
TRBJ2-7,-,13,TRBV30,-,CAWSAGKDYEQYF,TGTGCCTGGAGTGCCGGGAAGGACTACGAGCAGTACTTC
TRBJ2-7,-,18,TRBV6-6,-,CASSYSSKSRLDSYEQYF,TGTGCCAGCAGTTATTCGAGTAAGTCCCGGCTAGACTCCTACGAGCAGTACTTC
TRBJ1-4,-,14,TRBV2,-,CASSEEQGTMKLFF,TGTGCCAGCAGTGAGGAGCAGGGTACAATGAAACTGTTTTTT
TRBJ2-3,-,15,TRBV2,TRBD1,CASSEASGGPDTQYF,TGTGCCAGCAGTGAAGCGTCAGGGGGCCCAGATACGCAGTATTTT
TRBJ2-1,many,18,TRBV7-2,TRBD2,CASSSLGGLAGGNNEQFF,TGTGCCAGCAGCTCCCTGGGTGGGCTAGCGGGGGGAAATAATGAGCAGTTCTTC
TRBJ1-1,-,15,TRBV11-2,-,CASSLAGHQNTEAFF,TGTGCCAGCAGCTTAGCGGGACACCAGAACACTGAAGCTTTCTTT
TRBJ2-7,-,13,TRBV15,-,CATSRGPRYEQYF,TGTGCCACCAGCAGAGGGCCCAGGTACGAGCAGTACTTC
TRBJ1-3,-,13,TRBV29-1,-,CSVVYGAGNTIYF,TGCAGCGTTGTCTACGGCGCTGGAAACACCATATATTTT
TRBJ2-5,few,12,TRBV7-6,-,CASSWEQETQYF,TGTGCCAGCAGCTGGGAACAAGAGACCCAGTACTTC
TRBJ2-1,-,16,TRBV11-2,-,CASSPRARGFWNEQFF,TGTGCCAGCAGTCCCAGAGCCCGCGGTTTCTGGAATGAGCAGTTCTTC
TRBJ1-1,-,12,TRBV7-9,-,CASSPGRREAFF,TGTGCCAGCAGCCCAGGGAGGCGGGAAGCTTTCTTT
TRBJ1-5,-,14,TRBV7-9,-,CASSQDVSNQPQHF,TGTGCCAGCAGCCAAGACGTTAGCAATCAGCCCCAGCATTTT
TRBJ2-7,-,11,TRBV7-8,-,CASSRIYEQYF,TGTGCCAGCAGCCGCATCTACGAGCAGTACTTC